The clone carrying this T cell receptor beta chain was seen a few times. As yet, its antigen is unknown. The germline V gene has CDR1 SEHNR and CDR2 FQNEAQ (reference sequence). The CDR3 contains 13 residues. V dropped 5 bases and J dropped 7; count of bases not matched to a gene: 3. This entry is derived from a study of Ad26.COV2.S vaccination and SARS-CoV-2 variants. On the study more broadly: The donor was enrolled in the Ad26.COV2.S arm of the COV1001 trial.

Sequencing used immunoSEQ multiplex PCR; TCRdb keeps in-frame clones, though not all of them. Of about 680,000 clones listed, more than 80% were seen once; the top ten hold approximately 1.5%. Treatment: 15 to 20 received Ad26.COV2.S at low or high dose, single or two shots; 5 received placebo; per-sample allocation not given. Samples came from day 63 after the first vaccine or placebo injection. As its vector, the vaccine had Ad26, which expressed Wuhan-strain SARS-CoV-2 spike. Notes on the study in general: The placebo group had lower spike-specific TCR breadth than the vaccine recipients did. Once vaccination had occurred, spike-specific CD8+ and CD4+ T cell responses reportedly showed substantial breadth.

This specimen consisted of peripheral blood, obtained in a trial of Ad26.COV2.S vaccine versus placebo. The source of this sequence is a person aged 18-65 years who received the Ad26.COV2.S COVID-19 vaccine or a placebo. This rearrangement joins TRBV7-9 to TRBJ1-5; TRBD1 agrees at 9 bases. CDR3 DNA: TGTGCCAGCAGCCGGGACAGGGTCCAGCCCCAGCATTTT. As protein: CASSRDRVQPQHF.